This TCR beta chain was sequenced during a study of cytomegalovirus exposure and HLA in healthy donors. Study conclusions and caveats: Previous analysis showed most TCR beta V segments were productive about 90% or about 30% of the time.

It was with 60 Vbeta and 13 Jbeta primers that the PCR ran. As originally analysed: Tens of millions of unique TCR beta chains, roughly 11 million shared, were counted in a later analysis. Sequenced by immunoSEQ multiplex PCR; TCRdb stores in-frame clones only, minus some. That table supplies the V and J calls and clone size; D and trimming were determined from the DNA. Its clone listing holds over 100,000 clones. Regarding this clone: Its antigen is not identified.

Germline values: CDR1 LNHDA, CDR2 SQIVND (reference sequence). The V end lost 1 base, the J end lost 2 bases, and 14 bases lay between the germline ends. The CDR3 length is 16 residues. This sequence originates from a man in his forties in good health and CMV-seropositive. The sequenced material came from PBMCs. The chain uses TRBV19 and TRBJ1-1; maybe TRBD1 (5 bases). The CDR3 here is CASSIGAGTLNTEAFF. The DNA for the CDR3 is TGTGCCAGTAGTATAGGGGCGGGGACCCTAAACACTGAAGCTTTCTTT.